These 31 T cell receptor beta chains share one sample of origin, sequenced in a study of blood T cells in healthy people across ages. The second PCR ran about 6 to 12 cycles with a sample-barcoded 5' primer and J-beta primers. TCRdb re-analysed the 5' RACE reads in MiXCR, keeping a single row per CDR3 protein. The table lists some 640,000 distinct CDR3 sequences, approximately 30% of them singletons, with approximately 14% in the top ten. Sequenced material: blood. The origin of the receptors is a woman older than 75 in good health.

This clonotype has a handful of counts. CDR3 nucleotides: TGTGCCAGCAGACCCGGGACTAGCGCATACAATGAGCAGTACTTC. Its translation is CASRPGTSAYNEQYF. The rearrangement links TRBV12-3 or TRBV12-4 to TRBJ2-7, with 10 bases identical to TRBD2. The trim removed 6 bases at V and 7 bases at J, leaving 12 bases unmatched. The CDR3 sequence is 15 residues long.

This chain uses TRBV28 with TRBJ2-7; D call uncertain. The CDR3 extends over 13 amino acids. With 3 bases removed from V and 1 base from J, the gap between germline ends came to 7 bases. Germline V gene lookup returns CDR1 MDHEN and CDR2 SYDVKM. CDR3 bases: TGTGCCAGCAGTTTCCGGGTTTCCTACGAGCAGTACTTC. Residues: CASSFRVSYEQYF. Complete variable domain (other parts from reference TRBV28 and TRBJ2-7): DVKVTQSSRYLVKRTGEKVFLECVQDMDHENMFWYRQDPGLGLRLIYFSYDVKMKEKGDIPEGYSVSREKKERFSLILESASTNQTSMYLCASSFRVSYEQYFGPGTRLTVT.

This clonotype was detected many times. This chain joins TRBV20-1 and TRBJ2-3, with a possible D match to TRBD2 (7 bases). Germline-derived CDR1 and CDR2 are DFQATT and SNEGSKA (reference sequence). The CDR3 is 15 residues long. V was pared by 1 base and J by 3 bases, with 14 bases between. DNA of the CDR3: TGCAGTGCTAGAGTCGGAGGGGGGGCAACAGATACGCAGTATTTT. It specifies CSARVGGGATDTQYF.

This clonotype has a count of ten or more. Since a much larger clone is just one base distant, this may be a read error. The chain carries TRBV20-1 and TRBJ2-3, with D unresolved. V was shortened by 4 bases and J by 0 bases, with 2 bases between the two germline ends. Germline V gene sequence: CDR1 DFQATT, CDR2 SNEGSKA (reference sequence). The CDR3 is made up of 11 amino acids. The CDR3 loop reads CSAISTDTQYF. Written as DNA, the CDR3 is TGCAGTGCTATTAGCACAGATACGCAGTATTTT.

This clonotype was found many times. The rearrangement uses TRBV6-1 and TRBJ2-7, with 9 bases identical to TRBD1. The CDR3 length is 13 residues. V lost 8 bases, J lost 2 bases, and 4 bases stayed unmatched. Germline V gene lookup returns CDR1 MNHNS and CDR2 SASEGT. The CDR3: CASRDRVTYEQYF. In nucleotides, the CDR3 is TGTGCCAGCCGGGACAGGGTAACCTACGAGCAGTACTTC.

The chain recombines TRBV20-1 with TRBJ1-2; possible D gene TRBD1, 6 bases. CDR3 length: 14 residues. Looked up from germline, CDR1 is DFQATT and CDR2 is SNEGSKA (reference sequence). Trimming removed 0 bases at V and 7 bases at J, with 15 bases between. The CDR3 loop is CSARDETGRRGYTF. The CDR3 nucleotides are TGCAGTGCTAGAGATGAAACAGGGAGACGTGGCTACACCTTC.

This clonotype occurred many times. V gene TRBV5-1 combines with J gene TRBJ2-2, with unresolved D. CDR3 length equals 17 residues. The V end was cut by 2 bases, the J end by 0 bases, with 14 bases between. Germline V lookup: CDR1 SGHRS, CDR2 YFSETQ. CDR3 region: CASSFGILAANTGELFF. DNA of the CDR3: TGCGCCAGCAGCTTCGGCATTTTAGCCGCGAACACCGGGGAGCTGTTTTTT. The variable domain in full, completed from reference TRBV5-1 and TRBJ2-2, reads KAGVTQTPRYLIKTRGQQVTLSCSPISGHRSVSWYQQTPGQGLQFLFEYFSETQRNKGNFPGRFSGRQFSNSRSEMNVSTLELGDSALYLCASSFGILAANTGELFFGEGSRLTVL.

Remarks on this clonotype: A much larger clone lies a single base off, so this may be a read error. The CDR3 protein is CASSGLVAYEQFF. Written as DNA, the CDR3 is TGTGCCAGCAGTGGTCTCGTGGCCTACGAGCAGTTCTTC. The chain carries TRBV2 and TRBJ2-1; unclear D gene. The V end was cut by 4 bases, the J end by 10 bases, with 14 bases between. CDR1 and CDR2 from the germline V gene are SNHLY and FYNNEI. The CDR3 runs 13 residues. The full variable domain, its missing parts supplied by reference TRBV2 and TRBJ2-1, is EPEVTQTPSHQVTQMGQEVILRCVPISNHLYFYWYRQILGQKVEFLVSFYNNEISEKSEIFDDQFSVERPDGSNFTLKIRSTKLEDSAMYFCASSGLVAYEQFFGPGTRLTVL.

The chain has TRBV15 and TRBJ2-7; no reliable D call. This CDR3 contains 14 residues. Germline loops: CDR1 LNHNV, CDR2 YYDKDF (reference sequence). V was clipped by 4 bases and J by 2 bases, with 12 bases between them. The DNA for the CDR3 is TGTGCCACCAGCACGCCGACGAGTCCCTACGAGCAGTACTTC. Protein product: CATSTPTSPYEQYF.

The CDR3 DNA follows: TGTGCCAGCAGTTACGGGACTGGCAAGGTGGATGAGCAGTTCTTC. The encoded protein is CASSYGTGKVDEQFF. This chain joins TRBV6-5 and TRBJ2-1, with D tentatively TRBD2 (6 bases). The CDR3 is made up of 15 amino acids. Between the trimmed V and J ends, which lost 2 bases and 8 bases, there was a span of 16 bases. CDR1 and CDR2 from the germline V gene are MNHEY and SVGAGI.

This clonotype has more than one count but fewer than ten. A single base separates this from a much larger clone, so it may be a read error. The chain carries TRBV20-1 and TRBJ2-6, with 10 bases matching TRBD1. The CDR3 runs 16 residues. The germline gives CDR1 DFQATT, CDR2 SNEGSKA (reference sequence). CDR3: CSQPGQGPAGANVRTF. The CDR3 DNA reads as TGCAGTCAACCGGGACAGGGGCCCGCTGGGGCCAACGTCCGGACTTTC.

The chain uses TRBV11-3 and TRBJ2-5; TRBD2 matches at 10 bases. V trimming: 5 bases; J trimming: 11 bases; junction bases outside the gene matches: 14. CDR1 is SGHNT and CDR2 is YENEEA in the germline V gene. The CDR3 covers 15 residues. As DNA, the CDR3 is TGTGCCAGCAGCCAAAGCGGGGGGGCTGGGAATGAGCAGTACTTC. It specifies CASSQSGGAGNEQYF.

Only a few counts were recorded for this clonotype. The J gene is TRBJ2-5, the V gene TRBV5-1; no clear D gene. Looked up from germline, CDR1 is SGHRS and CDR2 is YFSETQ. The CDR3 runs 15 residues. V was clipped by 2 bases and J by 5 bases, with 16 bases between them. This chain's CDR3 is CASSFGQAAGETQYF. The CDR3 region has the DNA TGCGCCAGCAGCTTCGGGCAGGCCGCTGGGGAGACCCAGTACTTC.

To note about this clonotype: A much more abundant neighbour one base away suggests this may be a read error. The chain has TRBV19 and TRBJ2-1, with 8 bases aligning to TRBD1. Looked up from germline, CDR1 is LNHDA and CDR2 is SQIVND (reference sequence). The CDR3 loop spans 14 amino acids. V lost 1 base and J lost 8; bases outside the gene matches: 4. The CDR3 nucleotides are TGTGCCAGTAGTATAGTACAGGGGGTCGATGAGCAGTTCTTC. Translating gives CASSIVQGVDEQFF. The full variable domain, completed using reference TRBV19 and TRBJ2-1, is DGGITQSPKYLFRKEGQNVTLSCEQNLNHDAMYWYRQDPGQGLRLIYYSQIVNDFQKGDIAEGYSVSREKKESFPLTVTSAQKNPTAFYLCASSIVQGVDEQFFGPGTRLTVL.

This clonotype was recorded at least ten times. The chain is built from TRBV29-1 and TRBJ2-5; D gene ambiguous. Germline V gene sequence: CDR1 SQVTM, CDR2 ANQGSEA. Trimming pared 4 bases from V and 4 bases from J, leaving 4 bases between. This CDR3 region has 10 residues. CDR3 region: CSVVVETQYF. CDR3 nucleotide sequence: TGCAGCGTTGTAGTAGAGACCCAGTACTTC.

Only one count was recorded for this clonotype. One base away lies a much larger clone, so this may be a sequencing read error. The chain recombines TRBV5-5 with TRBJ2-6, with D possibly TRBD1 on 6 matching bases. The CDR3 covers 17 residues. Trimming took off 3 bases at V and 0 bases at J, with 13 bases between the two ends. Germline CDR1 is SGHKS and CDR2 is YYEKEE (reference sequence). CDR3 sequence (DNA): TGTGCCAGCAGCTACAGGGTTAGTGACTCTGGGGCCAACGTCCTGACTTTC. Amino acids: CASSYRVSDSGANVLTF.

Comment on this clonotype: Since a much larger clone is just one base distant, this may be a read error. This sequence joins TRBV7-3 and TRBJ2-3, with D possibly matching TRBD1 (6 bases). The V gene's germline CDR1 is SGHTA and CDR2 FQGTGA. The CDR3 is 16 amino acids. CDR3 region: CASSSTSLGAADMQYF. CDR3 in DNA: TGTGCCAGCAGCTCGACCTCACTGGGGGCGGCAGATATGCAGTATTTT.

This chain links TRBV15 with TRBJ1-5; D not resolved. This CDR3 has 13 amino acids. The germline gives CDR1 LNHNV, CDR2 YYDKDF (reference sequence). V was shortened by 6 bases and J by 5 bases, with 11 bases between the two germline ends. This chain's CDR3 is CATSFSRDQPQHF. CDR3 in DNA: TGTGCCACCAGTTTTTCAAGGGATCAGCCCCAGCATTTT. Filled out from reference TRBV15 and TRBJ1-5, the complete variable domain reads DAMVIQNPRYQVTQFGKPVTLSCSQTLNHNVMYWYQQKSSQAPKLLFHYYDKDFNNEADTPDNFQSRRPNTSFCFLDIRSPGLGDTAMYLCATSFSRDQPQHFGDGTRLSIL.

The rearrangement links TRBV7-9 to TRBJ1-2; D not resolved. This CDR3 is 14 amino acids long. Per germline, CDR1 SEHNR and CDR2 FQNEAQ (reference sequence). The V and J ends lost 1 base and 4 bases respectively, with 10 bases between them. The DNA for the CDR3 is TGTGCCAGCAGCTTAGACACAGCAGCCTATGGCTACACCTTC. This encodes CASSLDTAAYGYTF.

This clonotype has only a few counts. This rearrangement joins TRBV30 to TRBJ1-2; 7 bases match TRBD1. The germline gives CDR1 GTSNPN, CDR2 SVGIG (reference sequence). With V trimmed by 0 bases and J by 2 bases, 9 bases remained unmatched. The CDR3 sequence is 16 residues long. The CDR3 sequence: CAWSVPGQRPNYGYTF. The DNA of the CDR3 is TGTGCCTGGAGTGTACCGGGACAGAGGCCCAACTATGGCTACACCTTC. The entire variable domain, with the rest obtained from reference TRBV30 and TRBJ1-2, is as follows: SQTIHQWPATLVQPVGSPLSLECTVEGTSNPNLYWYRQAAGRGLQLLFYSVGIGQISSEVPQNLSASRPQDRQFILSSKKLLLSDSGFYLCAWSVPGQRPNYGYTFGSGTRLTVV.

This clonotype has a single count. This clone may be a read error of a much larger clone one base away. The V and J genes are TRBV10-3 and TRBJ2-1, with 15 bases aligning to TRBD2. Germline CDR1 is ENHRY and CDR2 is SYGVKD. The CDR3 totals 16 residues. CDR3 residues: CAIRGLAGGPYNEQVF. The CDR3 DNA is TGTGCCATCAGGGGACTAGCGGGGGGCCCCTACAATGAGCAGGTCTTC.

The V gene is TRBV25-1, the J gene TRBJ2-7; the D gene is possibly TRBD1 (6 bases). Trimming shortened V by 2 bases and J by 1 base, and 12 bases separated the two germline ends. The CDR3 sequence is 15 residues long. Germline loops: CDR1 MGHDK, CDR2 SYGVNS. The chain's CDR3 is CASSEGQGQSYEQYF. Written as DNA, the CDR3 is TGTGCCAGCAGTGAAGGGCAGGGGCAGTCCTACGAGCAGTACTTC.

Turning to this clonotype: This may arise from a read error, as a much more abundant clone is one base away. The rearrangement links TRBV5-6 to TRBJ2-1; D is tentatively TRBD1 or TRBD2 (5 bases each). The V gene lost 4 bases and the J gene lost 10 bases, with 21 bases spanning the gap. The CDR3 loop spans 15 amino acids. Germline values: CDR1 SGHDT, CDR2 YYEEEE. The CDR3, as DNA: TGTGCCAGCAGCAATTGGGGGTTTAACTCCTACGAGCAGTTCTTC. This encodes CASSNWGFNSYEQFF.

This clonotype was recorded many times. The chain recombines TRBV12-3 or TRBV12-4 with TRBJ2-6, with D perhaps matching TRBD2 (7 bases). The CDR3 loop spans 16 amino acids. With 3 bases removed from V and 2 bases from J, the gap between germline ends came to 11 bases. CDR3 amino acids: CASSFVGGPGANVLTF. The CDR3 DNA reads TGTGCCAGCAGTTTCGTGGGGGGGCCTGGGGCCAACGTCCTGACTTTC.

This clonotype was counted ten times or more. The V and J genes are TRBV7-2 and TRBJ1-2; D gene unclear. In germline, CDR1 is SGHTA, CDR2 FQGNSA. This CDR3 contains 17 residues. Trimming removed 1 base at V and 4 bases at J, with 19 bases between. This chain's CDR3 is CASSLGGNGARIYGYTF. The DNA for the CDR3 is TGTGCCAGCAGCTTAGGAGGCAACGGCGCGCGGATCTATGGCTACACCTTC.

This clonotype was recorded many times. The rearrangement links TRBV3-1 to TRBJ1-2; D may be TRBD1 (6 bases). Between the trimmed V and J ends, which lost 4 bases and 5 bases, there was a span of 17 bases. Germline loops: CDR1 LGHDT, CDR2 YNNKEL (reference sequence). The CDR3 spans 15 residues. The CDR3 is CASSRGTGHQYGYTF. The CDR3 nucleotides are TGTGCCAGCAGCCGAGGTACGGGACACCAATATGGCTACACCTTC. The full variable domain, its missing parts supplied by reference TRBV3-1 and TRBJ1-2, is DTAVSQTPKYLVTQMGNDKSIKCEQNLGHDTMYWYKQDSKKFLKIMFSYNNKELIINETVPNRFSPKSPDKAHLNLHINSLELGDSAVYFCASSRGTGHQYGYTFGSGTRLTVV.

This clonotype was detected only a few times. J is TRBJ1-3 and V is TRBV5-1; D ambiguous. CDR1 and CDR2 from the germline V gene are SGHRS and YFSETQ. V lost 7 bases and J lost 0, with 14 bases in between. This CDR3 spans 15 amino acids. The CDR3 sequence: CASRLEGSSGNTIYF. Written as DNA, the CDR3 is TGCGCCAGCCGTCTCGAGGGAAGCTCTGGAAACACCATATATTTT.

This clonotype was detected only a few times. Possible read error: a much larger clone is one base away. The rearrangement links TRBV5-1 to TRBJ2-4; D is perhaps TRBD2 (5 bases). The J call is uncertain, as TRBJ2-7 better fits the DNA end. The CDR3 has 14 amino acids. Germline V CDR1 and CDR2: SGHRS, YFSETQ. CDR3 in amino acids: CASSWESQYYEQYF. The CDR3 DNA reads TGCGCCAGCAGCTGGGAGTCTCAGTACTACGAGCAGTACTTC.

A single count supports this clonotype. The chain is built from TRBV5-1 and TRBJ1-1, with D unclear. Germline CDR1 SGHRS, CDR2 YFSETQ. Trimming stripped 0 bases from V and 8 bases from J, with 11 bases between. This CDR3 comprises 13 residues. This chain's CDR3 is CASSLALGEEAFF. DNA for the CDR3: TGCGCCAGCAGCTTGGCTCTGGGAGAAGAAGCTTTCTTT.

Comments on this clonotype: This may be a read error, as it is one base from a much larger clone. The V and J genes are TRBV7-9 and TRBJ2-7; D not resolved. CDR1 and CDR2 (germline): SEHNR, FQNEAQ (reference sequence). CDR3 length: 13 residues. Trimming stripped 5 bases from V and 3 bases from J, with 11 bases between. DNA for the CDR3: TGTGCCAGCAGCGTTAGCAGGAGCTACGAGCAGTACTTC. This gives the protein CASSVSRSYEQYF.

The V gene is TRBV6-2 or TRBV6-3, the J gene TRBJ1-6; the match to TRBD1 covers 8 bases. V was clipped by 6 bases and J by 6 bases; unmatched bases: 10. Germline assignment: CDR1 MNHEY and CDR2 SVGEGT. The CDR3 covers 16 residues. The CDR3 nucleotides are TGTGCCAGCAGCCCGCCCGGACAGGGTGGTAATTCACCCCTCCACTTT. Its translation is CASSPPGQGGNSPLHF.